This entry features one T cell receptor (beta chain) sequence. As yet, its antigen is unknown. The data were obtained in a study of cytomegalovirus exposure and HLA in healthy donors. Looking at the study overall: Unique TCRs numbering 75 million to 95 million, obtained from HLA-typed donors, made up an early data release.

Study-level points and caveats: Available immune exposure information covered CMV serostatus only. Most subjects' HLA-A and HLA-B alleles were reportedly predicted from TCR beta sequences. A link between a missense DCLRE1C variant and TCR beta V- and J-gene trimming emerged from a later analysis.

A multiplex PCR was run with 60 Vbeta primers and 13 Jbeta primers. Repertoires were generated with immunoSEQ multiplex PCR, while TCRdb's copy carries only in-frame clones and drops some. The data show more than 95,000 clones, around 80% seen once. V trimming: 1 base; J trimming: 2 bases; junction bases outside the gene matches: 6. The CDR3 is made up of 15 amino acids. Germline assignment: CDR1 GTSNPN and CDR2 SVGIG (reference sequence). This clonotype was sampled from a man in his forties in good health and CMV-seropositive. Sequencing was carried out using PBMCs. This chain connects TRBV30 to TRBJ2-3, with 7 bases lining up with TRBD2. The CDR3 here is CAWSGGRGITDTQYF. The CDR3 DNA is TGTGCCTGGAGTGGTGGGAGGGGAATCACAGATACGCAGTATTTT.